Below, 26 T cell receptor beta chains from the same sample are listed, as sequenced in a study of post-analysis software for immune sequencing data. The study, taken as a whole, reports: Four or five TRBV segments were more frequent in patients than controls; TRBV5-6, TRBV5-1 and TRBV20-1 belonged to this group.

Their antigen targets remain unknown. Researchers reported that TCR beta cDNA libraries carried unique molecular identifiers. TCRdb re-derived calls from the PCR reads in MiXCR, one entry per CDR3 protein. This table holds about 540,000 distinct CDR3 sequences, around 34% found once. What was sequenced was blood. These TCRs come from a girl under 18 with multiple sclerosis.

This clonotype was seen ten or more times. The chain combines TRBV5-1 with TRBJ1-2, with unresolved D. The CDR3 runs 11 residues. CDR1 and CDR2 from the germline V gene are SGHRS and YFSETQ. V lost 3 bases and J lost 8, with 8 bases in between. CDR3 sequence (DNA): TGCGCCAGCAGCTCTCGAGAGGGCTACACCTTC. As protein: CASSSREGYTF.

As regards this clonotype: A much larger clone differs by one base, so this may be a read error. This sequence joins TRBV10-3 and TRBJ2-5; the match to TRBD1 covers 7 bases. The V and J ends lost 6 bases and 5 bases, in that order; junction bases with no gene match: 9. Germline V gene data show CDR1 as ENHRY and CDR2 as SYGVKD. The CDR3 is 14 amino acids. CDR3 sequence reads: CAISTEGAGETQYF. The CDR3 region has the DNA TGTGCCATCAGCACCGAGGGGGCCGGGGAGACCCAGTACTTC.

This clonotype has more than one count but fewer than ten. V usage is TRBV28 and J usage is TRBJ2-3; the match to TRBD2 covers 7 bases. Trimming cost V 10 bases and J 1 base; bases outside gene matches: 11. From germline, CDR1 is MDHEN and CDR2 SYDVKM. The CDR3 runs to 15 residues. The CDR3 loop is CATGGSGIRTDTQYF. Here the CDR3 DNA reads TGTGCCACCGGGGGGAGTGGGATACGCACAGATACGCAGTATTTT.

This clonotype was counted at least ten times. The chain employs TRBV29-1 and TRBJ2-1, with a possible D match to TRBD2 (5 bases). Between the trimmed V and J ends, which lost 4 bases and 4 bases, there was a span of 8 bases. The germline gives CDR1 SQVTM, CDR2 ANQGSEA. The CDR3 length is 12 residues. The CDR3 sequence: CSVVTTYNEQFF. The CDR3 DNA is TGCAGCGTTGTGACTACTTACAATGAGCAGTTCTTC.

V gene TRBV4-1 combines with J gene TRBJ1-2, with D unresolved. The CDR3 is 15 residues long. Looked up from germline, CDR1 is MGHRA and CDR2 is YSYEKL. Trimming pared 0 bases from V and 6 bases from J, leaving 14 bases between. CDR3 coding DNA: TGCGCCAGCAGCCAAGATCGCGCCGGATCCCATGGCTACACCTTC. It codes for CASSQDRAGSHGYTF.

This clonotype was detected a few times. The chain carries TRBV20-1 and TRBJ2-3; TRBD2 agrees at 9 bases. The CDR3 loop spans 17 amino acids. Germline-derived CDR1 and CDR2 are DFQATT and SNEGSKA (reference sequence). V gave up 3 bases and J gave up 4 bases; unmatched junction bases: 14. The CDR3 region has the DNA TGCAGTGCTAGCCCCCCCAGCGGGGGGACTGTCCCAGATACGCAGTATTTT. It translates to CSASPPSGGTVPDTQYF.

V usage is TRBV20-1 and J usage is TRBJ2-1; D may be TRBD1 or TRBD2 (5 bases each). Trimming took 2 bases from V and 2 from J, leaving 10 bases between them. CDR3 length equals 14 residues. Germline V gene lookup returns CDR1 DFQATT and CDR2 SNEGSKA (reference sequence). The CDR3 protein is CSARKQGAYNEQFF. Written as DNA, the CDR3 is TGCAGTGCTAGAAAGCAGGGAGCCTACAATGAGCAGTTCTTC.

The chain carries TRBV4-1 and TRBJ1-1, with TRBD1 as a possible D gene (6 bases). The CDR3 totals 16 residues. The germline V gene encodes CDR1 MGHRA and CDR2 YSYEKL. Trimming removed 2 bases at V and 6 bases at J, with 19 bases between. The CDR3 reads CASSQPTGQRGAEAFF. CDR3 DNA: TGCGCCAGCAGCCAACCTACGGGGCAAAGGGGGGCTGAAGCTTTCTTT.

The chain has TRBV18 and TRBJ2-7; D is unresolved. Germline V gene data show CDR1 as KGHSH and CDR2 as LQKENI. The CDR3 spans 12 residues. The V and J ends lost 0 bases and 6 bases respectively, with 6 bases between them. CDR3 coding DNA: TGTGCCAGCTCACCACCTAGTGGCGAGCAGTACTTC. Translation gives CASSPPSGEQYF.

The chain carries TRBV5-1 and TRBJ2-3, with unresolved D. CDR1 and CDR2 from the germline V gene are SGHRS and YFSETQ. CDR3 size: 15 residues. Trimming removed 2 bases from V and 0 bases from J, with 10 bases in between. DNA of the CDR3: TGCGCCAGCAGCTTCGGGCTAACTAGCACAGATACGCAGTATTTT. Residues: CASSFGLTSTDTQYF.

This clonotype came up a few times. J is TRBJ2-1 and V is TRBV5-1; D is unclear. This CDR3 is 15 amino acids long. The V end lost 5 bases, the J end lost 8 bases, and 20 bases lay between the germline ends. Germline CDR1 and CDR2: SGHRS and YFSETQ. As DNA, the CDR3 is TGCGCCAGCAGTCTTGGAATGGACCCAGTGTATGAGCAGTTCTTC. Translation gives CASSLGMDPVYEQFF.

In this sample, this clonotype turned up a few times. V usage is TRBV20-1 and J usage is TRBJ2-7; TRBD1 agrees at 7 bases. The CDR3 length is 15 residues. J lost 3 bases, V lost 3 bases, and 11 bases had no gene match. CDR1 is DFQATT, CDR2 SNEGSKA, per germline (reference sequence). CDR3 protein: CSAREEGARSYEQYF. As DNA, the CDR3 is TGCAGTGCTAGGGAAGAGGGGGCTCGAAGCTACGAGCAGTACTTC.

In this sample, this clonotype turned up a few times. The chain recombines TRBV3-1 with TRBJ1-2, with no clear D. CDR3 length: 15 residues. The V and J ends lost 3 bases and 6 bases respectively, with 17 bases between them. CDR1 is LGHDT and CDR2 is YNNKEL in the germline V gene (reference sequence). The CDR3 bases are TGTGCCAGCAGCCAGACCTCTCCCGGGTCTCATGGCTACACCTTC. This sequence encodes CASSQTSPGSHGYTF.

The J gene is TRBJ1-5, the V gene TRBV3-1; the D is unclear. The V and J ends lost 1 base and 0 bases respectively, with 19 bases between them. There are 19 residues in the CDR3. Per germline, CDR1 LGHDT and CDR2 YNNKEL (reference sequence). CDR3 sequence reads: CASSQGEGRTLYSNQPQHF. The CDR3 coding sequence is TGTGCCAGCAGCCAAGGGGAAGGCAGAACTCTCTATAGCAATCAGCCCCAGCATTTT.

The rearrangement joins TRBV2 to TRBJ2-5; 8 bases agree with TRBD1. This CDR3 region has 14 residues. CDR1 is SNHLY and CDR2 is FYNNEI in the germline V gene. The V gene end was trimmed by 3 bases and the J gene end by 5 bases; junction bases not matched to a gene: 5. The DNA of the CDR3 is TGTGCCAGCAGTGATGACAGGGGCAGGGAGACCCAGTACTTC. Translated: CASSDDRGRETQYF.

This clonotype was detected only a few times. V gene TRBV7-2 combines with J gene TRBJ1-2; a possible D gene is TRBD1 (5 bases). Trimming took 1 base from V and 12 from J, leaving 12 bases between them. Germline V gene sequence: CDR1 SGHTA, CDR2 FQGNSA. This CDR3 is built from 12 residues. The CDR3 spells CASSLVRGEDTF. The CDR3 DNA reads TGTGCCAGCAGCTTAGTAAGGGGCGAGGACACCTTC.

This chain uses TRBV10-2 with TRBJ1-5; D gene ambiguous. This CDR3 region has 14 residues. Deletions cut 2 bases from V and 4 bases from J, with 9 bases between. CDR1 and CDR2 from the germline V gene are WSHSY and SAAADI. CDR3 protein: CASSESRINQPQHF. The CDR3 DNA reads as TGCGCCAGCAGTGAGAGCCGGATAAATCAGCCCCAGCATTTT.

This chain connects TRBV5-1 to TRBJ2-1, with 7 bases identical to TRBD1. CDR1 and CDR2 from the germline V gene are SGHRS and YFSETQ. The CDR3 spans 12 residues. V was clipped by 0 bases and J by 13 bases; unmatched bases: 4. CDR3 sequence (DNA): TGCGCCAGCAGCTTGGAGGACAGGCAACAGTTCTTC. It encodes CASSLEDRQQFF.

This CDR3 is CSASQHGTVKETQYF. The CDR3 DNA follows: TGCAGTGCATCTCAACACGGGACGGTCAAGGAGACCCAGTACTTC. The chain carries TRBV20-1 and TRBJ2-5; tentatively, D is TRBD1 or TRBD2 (5 bases each). The CDR3 length is 15 residues. V was cut by 6 bases and J by 5 bases, with 22 bases left in between. CDR1 and CDR2 from the germline V gene are DFQATT and SNEGSKA (reference sequence).

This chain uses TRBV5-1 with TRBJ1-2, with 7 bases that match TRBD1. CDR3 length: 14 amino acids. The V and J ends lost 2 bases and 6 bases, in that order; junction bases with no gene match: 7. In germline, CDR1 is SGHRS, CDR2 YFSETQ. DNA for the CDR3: TGCGCCAGCAGCTTTGACAGGGCGCGAAATGGCTACACCTTC. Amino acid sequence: CASSFDRARNGYTF.

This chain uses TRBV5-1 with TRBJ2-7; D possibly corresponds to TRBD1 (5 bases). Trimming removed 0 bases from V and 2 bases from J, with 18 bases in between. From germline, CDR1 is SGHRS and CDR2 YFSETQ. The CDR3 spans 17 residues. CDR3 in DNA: TGCGCCAGCAGCTTGGGGGGCGGCAGGCTCGGCACCTACGAGCAGTACTTC. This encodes CASSLGGGRLGTYEQYF.

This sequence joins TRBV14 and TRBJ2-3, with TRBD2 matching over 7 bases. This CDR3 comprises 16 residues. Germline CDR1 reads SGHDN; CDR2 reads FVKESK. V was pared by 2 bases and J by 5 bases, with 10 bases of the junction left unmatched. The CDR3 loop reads CASSQLSTGGGDTQYF. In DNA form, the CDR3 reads TGTGCCAGCAGCCAACTGTCAACGGGAGGTGGAGATACGCAGTATTTT.

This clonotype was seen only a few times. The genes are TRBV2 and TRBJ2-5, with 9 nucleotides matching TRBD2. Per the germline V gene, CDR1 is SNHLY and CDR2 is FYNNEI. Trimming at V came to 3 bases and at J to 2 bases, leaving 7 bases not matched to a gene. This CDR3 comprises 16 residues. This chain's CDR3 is CASSEFSGGGQETQYF. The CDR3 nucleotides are TGTGCCAGCAGTGAGTTTAGCGGGGGTGGTCAAGAGACCCAGTACTTC.

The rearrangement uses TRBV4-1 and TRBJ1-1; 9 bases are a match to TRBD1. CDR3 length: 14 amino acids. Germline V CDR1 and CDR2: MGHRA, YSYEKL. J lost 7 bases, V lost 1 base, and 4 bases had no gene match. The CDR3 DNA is TGCGCCAGCAGCCAAGGACAGGGGGAGGATGAAGCTTTCTTT. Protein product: CASSQGQGEDEAFF.

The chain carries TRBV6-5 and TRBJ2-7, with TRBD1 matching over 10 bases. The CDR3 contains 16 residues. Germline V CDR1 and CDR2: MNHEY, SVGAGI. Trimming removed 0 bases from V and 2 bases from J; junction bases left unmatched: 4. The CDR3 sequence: CASSYSRTGGTYEQYF. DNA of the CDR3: TGTGCCAGCAGTTACTCCCGGACAGGGGGGACCTACGAGCAGTACTTC.

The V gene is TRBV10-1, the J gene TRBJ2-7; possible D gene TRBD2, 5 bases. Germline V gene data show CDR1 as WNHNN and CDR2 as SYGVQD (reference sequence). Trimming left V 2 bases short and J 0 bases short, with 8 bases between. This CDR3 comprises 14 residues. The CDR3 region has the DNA TGCGCCAGCAGTGAGCCTGGGAGCTCCTACGAGCAGTACTTC. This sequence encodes CASSEPGSSYEQYF.